The clone carrying this TCR beta chain was found many times. Individual cDNA molecules (in the library) carried attached unique molecular identifiers. In TCRdb, the RACE reads were re-called with MiXCR into one record per CDR3 protein. The sample lists a few hundred thousand distinct CDR3 sequences, around 6% occurring once. Germline lookup yields CDR1 SGHRS and CDR2 YFSETQ. CDR3 length: 16 residues. The V segment lost 0 bases and the J segment 9 bases; nucleotides outside the gene matches: 6. This entry comes from a study of human T cells and chemical hapten exposure. Background on the study: The study sensitized with 2% DPC on a roughly 2 cm by roughly 2 cm patch of upper inner arm skin. Predominantly women, the patients had alopecia areata, totalis or universalis.

Specified time point: patch test 2, 6 weeks after DPC sensitization. Treatment specified: therapeutic diphenylcyclopropenone sensitization with weekly scalp DPC. The receptor comes from a woman aged 18-29 years with alopecia areata. Some clones in this sample may be carry-over from other donors' samples. Sequenced material: whole blood, taken in connection with sensitization to the hapten diphenylcyclopropenone (DPC). The V gene is TRBV5-1, the J gene TRBJ2-1; the match to TRBD2 covers 13 bases. CDR3 nucleotide sequence: TGCGCCAGCAGCTTGGCTCTGACTAGCGGGGGGTTTGAGCAGTTCTTC. It encodes CASSLALTSGGFEQFF.